This TCR beta chain was captured by sequencing in a study of blood T cell repertoires in COVID-19. Study background: COVID-19 samples collected from the United States, Italy and Spain covered acute and convalescent phases. PBMCs, B-cell-depleted T cells, or T cells provided the cDNA or gDNA that made up the material.

In the original workflow: Reference gene primers were amplified, and this amplification served to estimate nucleated cell counts. Sequencing was performed with immunoSEQ multiplex PCR; in TCRdb, only in-frame clones are kept and a portion is missing. V, J and clone size are those of that table, while D and trimming were read from the DNA. Among 300,000 to 450,000 clones listed, around nine tenths were seen once. After removal of 8 bases from V and 5 bases from J, the junction contained 13 bases not matched to a gene. The CDR3 has 15 residues. Germline-derived CDR1 and CDR2 are LNHDA and SQIVND (reference sequence).

V and J are TRBV19 and TRBJ2-5, with 8 bases matching TRBD1. The TCR was taken from a human donor in a cohort sampled during active COVID-19. Source material: peripheral blood. The CDR3 sequence is CASGGTGLPRETQYF. In DNA form, the CDR3 reads TGTGCCAGTGGGGGGACAGGACTCCCTCGGGAGACCCAGTACTTC.